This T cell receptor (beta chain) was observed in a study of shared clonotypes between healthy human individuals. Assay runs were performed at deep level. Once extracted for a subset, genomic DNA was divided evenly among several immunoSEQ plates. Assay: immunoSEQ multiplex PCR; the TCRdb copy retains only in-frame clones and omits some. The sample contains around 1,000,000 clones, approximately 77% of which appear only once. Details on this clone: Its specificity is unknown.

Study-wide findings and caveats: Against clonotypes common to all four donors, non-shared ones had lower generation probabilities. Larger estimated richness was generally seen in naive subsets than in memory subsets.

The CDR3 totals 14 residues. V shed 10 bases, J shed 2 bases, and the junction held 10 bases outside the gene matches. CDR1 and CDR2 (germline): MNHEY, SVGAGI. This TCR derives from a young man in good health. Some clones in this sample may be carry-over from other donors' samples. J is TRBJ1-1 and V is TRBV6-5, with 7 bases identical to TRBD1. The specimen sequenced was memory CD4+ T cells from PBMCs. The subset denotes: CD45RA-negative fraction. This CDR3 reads CATQTGVGNTEAFF. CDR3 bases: TGTGCCACCCAAACAGGGGTAGGAAACACTGAAGCTTTCTTT.